The 24 T cell receptor beta chains presented below share a single source sample, sequenced in a study of blood T cell repertoires in COVID-19. Using immunoSEQ multiplex PCR, the repertoire was profiled, and TCRdb retains in-frame clones only, with some absent. This table holds about 81,000 clones, over 75% found once. Material for sequencing was peripheral blood. The receptor set was obtained from a man in his 70s with acute or convalescent COVID-19.

The chain is built from TRBV2 and TRBJ2-2; no clear D gene. V lost 4 bases, J lost 1 base, and 10 bases lay in between. The CDR3 is 15 amino acids. Germline V lookup: CDR1 SNHLY, CDR2 FYNNEI. DNA for the CDR3: TGTGCCAGCAGTGTAGCCAGACTGAACACCGGGGAGCTGTTTTTT. It encodes CASSVARLNTGELFF. Full variable domain (remainder filled in from reference TRBV2 and TRBJ2-2): EPEVTQTPSHQVTQMGQEVILRCVPISNHLYFYWYRQILGQKVEFLVSFYNNEISEKSEIFDDQFSVERPDGSNFTLKIRSTKLEDSAMYFCASSVARLNTGELFFGEGSRLTVL.

The J gene is TRBJ1-2, the V gene TRBV5-1, with TRBD1 matching 11 bases. The germline CDR1 and CDR2 sequences are SGHRS and YFSETQ. The CDR3 is made up of 15 amino acids. Unmatched junction bases numbered 6, after V lost 4 bases and J lost 4 bases. The CDR3 here is CASSTGQGVIYGYTF. CDR3 coding DNA: TGCGCCAGCAGCACGGGACAGGGGGTAATCTATGGCTACACCTTC.

V gene TRBV6-9 combines with J gene TRBJ2-7; 14 bases match TRBD2. The CDR3 is made up of 18 amino acids. Germline values: CDR1 MNHGY, CDR2 SVAAGI. V was clipped by 4 bases and J by 6 bases; unmatched bases: 14. The CDR3 nucleotides read TGTGCCAGCAGTTCCGGGGATGGGACTAGCGGGAGTATCCCCGAGCAGTACTTC. It specifies CASSSGDGTSGSIPEQYF.

The chain employs TRBV9 and TRBJ2-2, with a tentative D call TRBD1 (6 bases). V lost 5 bases, J lost 0 bases, and 8 bases lay in between. Germline V gene data show CDR1 as SGDLS and CDR2 as YYNGEE. The CDR3 has 14 amino acids. The CDR3 nucleotides read TGTGCCAGCAGTGGACAGCCGAACACCGGGGAGCTGTTTTTT. Its protein is CASSGQPNTGELFF.

The chain employs TRBV7-2 and TRBJ1-5; D is perhaps TRBD1 (6 bases). V lost 2 bases, J lost 11 bases, and 19 bases lay in between. Per germline, CDR1 SGHTA and CDR2 FQGNSA. This CDR3 has 15 amino acids. CDR3 nucleotides: TGTGCCAGCAGCTTAACCGGGACACCTCTGAGGTCCCAGCATTTT. Translation: CASSLTGTPLRSQHF.

The chain carries TRBV10-3 and TRBJ2-5; 9 bases fit TRBD2. CDR1 and CDR2 from the germline V gene are ENHRY and SYGVKD. With V trimmed by 3 bases and J by 3 bases, 5 bases remained unmatched. CDR3 length: 15 residues. CDR3: CAISEASGGKETQYF. The CDR3 DNA is TGTGCCATCAGTGAAGCAAGCGGGGGGAAAGAGACCCAGTACTTC.

J is TRBJ2-7 and V is TRBV11-2, with D perhaps TRBD1 (5 bases). V shed 6 bases and J shed 0 bases, with 12 bases lying between them. This CDR3 comprises 14 residues. CDR1 SGHAT and CDR2 FQNNGV come from the germline V gene. The chain's CDR3 is CASRPHRYSYEQYF. The DNA of the CDR3 is TGTGCCAGCAGACCTCACAGGTACTCCTACGAGCAGTACTTC.

The chain couples TRBV6-5 to TRBJ1-1; D remains unclear. Germline CDR1 is MNHEY and CDR2 is SVGAGI. The germline V and J ends were trimmed by 4 bases and 6 bases, with 9 bases remaining between them. This CDR3 comprises 12 residues. The CDR3 nucleotides are TGTGCCAGCAGTTCACCGGGTCCTGAAGCTTTCTTT. Protein product: CASSSPGPEAFF.

This chain links TRBV7-2 with TRBJ2-7; 10 bases match TRBD1. The CDR3 runs to 15 residues. Per the germline V gene, CDR1 is SGHTA and CDR2 is FQGNSA. V lost 5 bases to trimming and J lost 4 bases; unmatched junction nucleotides: 8. CDR3 nucleotides: TGTGCCAGCAGCCTCGGACAGGGGGTTATATACGAGCAGTACTTC. Residues: CASSLGQGVIYEQYF.

V is TRBV2 and J is TRBJ1-5, with a tentative D call TRBD1 (5 bases). V was clipped by 5 bases and J by 0 bases, with 11 bases between them. From germline, CDR1 is SNHLY and CDR2 FYNNEI. The CDR3 totals 15 residues. CDR3 in amino acids: CASSRTRNSNQPQHF. The CDR3 region has the DNA TGTGCCAGCAGTCGGACAAGAAATAGCAATCAGCCCCAGCATTTT.

V usage is TRBV5-4 and J usage is TRBJ2-7; TRBD1 aligns across 8 bases. Looked up from germline, CDR1 is SGHNT and CDR2 is YYREEE (reference sequence). The CDR3 runs to 14 residues. After removal of 3 bases from V and 6 bases from J, the junction contained 8 bases not matched to a gene. The DNA of the CDR3 is TGTGCCAGCAGCTCCAGGGGGCTGAGGGGCGAGCAGTACTTC. Translating it yields CASSSRGLRGEQYF.

The chain joins TRBV4-1 to TRBJ1-2, with 10 bases identical to TRBD1. The CDR3 extends over 16 amino acids. Germline CDR1 reads MGHRA; CDR2 reads YSYEKL. Unmatched junction bases numbered 4, after V lost 0 bases and J lost 3 bases. For the CDR3, the DNA is TGCGCCAGCAGCCAAGAACACGGGACAGGGGACTATGGCTACACCTTC. Translating gives CASSQEHGTGDYGYTF.

This clone was detected a few times. The chain joins TRBV2 to TRBJ2-2; D gene ambiguous. The CDR3 totals 16 residues. From germline, CDR1 is SNHLY and CDR2 FYNNEI. Between the trimmed V and J ends, which lost 3 bases and 1 base, there was a span of 12 bases. CDR3 region: CASSDAVAQNTGELFF. For the CDR3, the DNA is TGTGCCAGCAGTGATGCGGTAGCTCAGAACACCGGGGAGCTGTTTTTT.

The rearrangement uses TRBV28 and TRBJ1-2; 10 nucleotides line up with TRBD1. Germline V gene data show CDR1 as MDHEN and CDR2 as SYDVKM. The V segment lost 7 bases and the J segment 8 bases; nucleotides outside the gene matches: 13. The CDR3 is 15 amino acids. The CDR3 DNA reads as TGTGCCAGCACCTTGGGGACAGGGGTTGAACGGGGCTACACCTTC. It is translated as CASTLGTGVERGYTF.

This sequence joins TRBV19 and TRBJ2-7; 7 bases map to TRBD1. With 9 bases clipped from V and 4 bases from J, the junction kept 6 bases outside the gene matches. The CDR3 totals 12 residues. The V gene's germline CDR1 is LNHDA and CDR2 SQIVND (reference sequence). The CDR3 region is CASGTADYEQYF. Here the CDR3 DNA reads TGTGCCAGCGGGACAGCGGATTACGAGCAGTACTTC.

The gene calls are TRBV12-3 or TRBV12-4 and TRBJ1-2, with TRBD1 identical over 7 bases. The length of the CDR3 is 13 residues. The V segment lost 3 bases and the J segment 8 bases; nucleotides outside the gene matches: 6. The CDR3 region is CASSLKGAGGYTF. Here the CDR3 DNA reads TGTGCCAGCAGTTTGAAGGGGGCTGGCGGCTACACCTTC.

V gene TRBV12-3 or TRBV12-4 combines with J gene TRBJ2-7; 7 bases match TRBD1. J was trimmed by 0 bases and V by 6 bases; bases with no gene match: 2. The CDR3 is made up of 13 amino acids. In DNA, the CDR3 is TGTGCCAGCAGAAGACAGGGCTCCTACGAGCAGTACTTC. Translation: CASRRQGSYEQYF.

The genes are TRBV5-1 and TRBJ2-1; 7 positions agree with TRBD2. Germline trimming cut 2 bases from V and 9 bases from J; bases unmatched to any gene: 11. This CDR3 has 15 amino acids. Germline V lookup: CDR1 SGHRS, CDR2 YFSETQ. In nucleotides, the CDR3 is TGCGCCAGCAGCTTAATGACGGGGGGAACATTTGAGCAGTTCTTC. This sequence encodes CASSLMTGGTFEQFF.

Notes on this clone: The identical CDR3 is also encoded by other nucleotide sequences in the sample. The chain uses TRBV6-5 and TRBJ1-2; maybe TRBD1 (5 bases). The V end was cut by 6 bases, the J end by 2 bases, with 10 bases between. Germline loops: CDR1 MNHEY, CDR2 SVGAGI. This CDR3 has 13 residues. CDR3 nucleotide sequence: TGTGCCAGCAGCCGGCAGGGAAACTATGGCTACACCTTC. This codes for CASSRQGNYGYTF.

The chain has TRBV19 and TRBJ2-1, with TRBD2 identical over 9 bases. Germline lookup yields CDR1 LNHDA and CDR2 SQIVND (reference sequence). The CDR3 has 16 residues. The junction had 7 bases not matched to a gene; V was cut back by 1 base and J by 6 bases. The CDR3 spells CASSIGMTSGLNEQFF. The CDR3, as DNA: TGTGCCAGTAGTATAGGGATGACTAGCGGACTCAATGAGCAGTTCTTC.

This chain connects TRBV2 to TRBJ2-2; 7 bases line up with TRBD1. Trimming removed 6 bases from V and 2 bases from J; junction bases left unmatched: 6. CDR1 is SNHLY and CDR2 is FYNNEI in the germline V gene. The CDR3 has 15 amino acids. CDR3 sequence reads: CASSQDRLNTGELFF. The CDR3 DNA sequence: TGTGCCAGCAGCCAGGACAGGCTTAACACCGGGGAGCTGTTTTTT.

This chain joins TRBV28 and TRBJ2-1, with 7 nucleotides matching TRBD2. CDR1 is MDHEN and CDR2 is SYDVKM in the germline V gene. CDR3 length equals 14 residues. The V and J ends lost 6 bases and 9 bases, in that order; junction bases with no gene match: 11. CDR3 protein: CASRGTNLRIEQFF. DNA of the CDR3: TGTGCCAGCAGGGGGACTAATCTCCGGATTGAGCAGTTCTTC.

The V and J genes are TRBV2 and TRBJ1-5, with D perhaps matching TRBD1 (6 bases). This CDR3 comprises 14 residues. CDR1 and CDR2 (germline): SNHLY, FYNNEI. Trimming removed 9 bases at V and 0 bases at J, with 12 bases between. The CDR3: CASGGQNSNQPQHF. DNA of the CDR3: TGTGCCAGTGGGGGACAAAATAGCAATCAGCCCCAGCATTTT.

The rearrangement links TRBV14 to TRBJ1-6; 10 bases line up with TRBD1. J lost 4 bases, V lost 4 bases, and 7 bases had no gene match. CDR1 is SGHDN, CDR2 FVKESK, per germline. The CDR3 covers 17 residues. The CDR3 DNA follows: TGTGCCAGCAGCCGCGGACAGGGGGTGGCGTATAATTCACCCCTCCACTTT. Protein sequence: CASSRGQGVAYNSPLHF.